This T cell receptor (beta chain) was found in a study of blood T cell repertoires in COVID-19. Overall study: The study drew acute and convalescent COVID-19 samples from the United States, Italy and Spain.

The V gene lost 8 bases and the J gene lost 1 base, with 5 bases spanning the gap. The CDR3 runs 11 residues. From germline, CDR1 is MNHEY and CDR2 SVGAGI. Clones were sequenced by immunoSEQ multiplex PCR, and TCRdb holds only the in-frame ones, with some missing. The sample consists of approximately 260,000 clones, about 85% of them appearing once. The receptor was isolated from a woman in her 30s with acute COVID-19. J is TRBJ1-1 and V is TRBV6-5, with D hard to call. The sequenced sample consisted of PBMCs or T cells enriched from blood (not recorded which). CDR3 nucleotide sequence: TGTGCCAGCGTAGAGAACACTGAAGCTTTCTTT. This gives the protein CASVENTEAFF.